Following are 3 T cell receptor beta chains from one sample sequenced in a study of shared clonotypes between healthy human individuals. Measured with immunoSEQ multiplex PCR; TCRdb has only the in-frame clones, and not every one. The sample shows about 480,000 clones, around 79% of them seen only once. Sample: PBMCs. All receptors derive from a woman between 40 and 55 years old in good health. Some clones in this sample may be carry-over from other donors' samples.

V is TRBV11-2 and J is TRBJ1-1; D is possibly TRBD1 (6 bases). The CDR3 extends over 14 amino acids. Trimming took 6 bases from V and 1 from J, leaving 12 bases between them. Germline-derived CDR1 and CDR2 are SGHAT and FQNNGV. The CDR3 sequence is CASSRGRGNTEAFF. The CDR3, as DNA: TGTGCCAGCAGTCGAGGCAGGGGGAACACTGAAGCTTTCTTT.

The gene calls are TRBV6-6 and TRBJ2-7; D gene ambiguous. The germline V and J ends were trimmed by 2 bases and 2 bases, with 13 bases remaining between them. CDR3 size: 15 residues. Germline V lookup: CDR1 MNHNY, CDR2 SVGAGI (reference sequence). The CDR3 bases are TGTGCCAGCAGTTACAGGGCAGATGGGGCCTACGAGCAGTACTTC. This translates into CASSYRADGAYEQYF.

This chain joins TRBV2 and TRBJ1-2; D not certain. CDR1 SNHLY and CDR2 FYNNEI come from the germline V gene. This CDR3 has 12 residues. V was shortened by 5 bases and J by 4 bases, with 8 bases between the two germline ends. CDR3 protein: CASSLLFYGYTF. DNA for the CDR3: TGTGCCAGCAGTTTACTATTCTATGGCTACACCTTC.